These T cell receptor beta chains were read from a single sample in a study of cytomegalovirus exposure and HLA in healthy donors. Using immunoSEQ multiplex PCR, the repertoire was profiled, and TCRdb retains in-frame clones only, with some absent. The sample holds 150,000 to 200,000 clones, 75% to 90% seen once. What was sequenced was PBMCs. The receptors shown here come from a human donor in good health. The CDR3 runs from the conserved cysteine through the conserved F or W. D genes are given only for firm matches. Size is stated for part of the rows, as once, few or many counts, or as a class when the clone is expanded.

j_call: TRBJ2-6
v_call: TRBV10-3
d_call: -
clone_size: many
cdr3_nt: TGTGCCATCAGTGAGTCAGGGGGCGGGACTGGGGCCAACGTCCTGACTTTC
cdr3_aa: CAISESGGGTGANVLTF

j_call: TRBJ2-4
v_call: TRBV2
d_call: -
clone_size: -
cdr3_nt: TGTGCCAGCAGGCTAGACAAAAACATTCAGTACTTC
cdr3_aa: CASRLDKNIQYF

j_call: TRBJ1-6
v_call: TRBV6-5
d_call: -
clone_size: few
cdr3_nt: TGTGCCAGCAGTGACCGGGGTAATTCACCCCTCCACTTT
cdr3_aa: CASSDRGNSPLHF

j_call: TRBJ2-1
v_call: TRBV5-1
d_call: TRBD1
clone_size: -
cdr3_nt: TGCGCCAGCAGCCCGGGACAGCAACCATACAATGAGCAGTTCTTC
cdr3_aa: CASSPGQQPYNEQFF

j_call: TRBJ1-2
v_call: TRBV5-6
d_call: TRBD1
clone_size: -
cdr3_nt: TGTGCCAGCAGTTCAGACAGGGTGGGCTACACCTTC
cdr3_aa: CASSSDRVGYTF

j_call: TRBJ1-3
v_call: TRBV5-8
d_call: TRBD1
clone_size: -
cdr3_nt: TGTGCCAGCAGCCGAACAGGGGGCTCTAACACCATATATTTT
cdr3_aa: CASSRTGGSNTIYF

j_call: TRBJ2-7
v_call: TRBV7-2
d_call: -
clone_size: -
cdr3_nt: TGTGCCAGCAGCCCTAGGAGCACCAACTACGAGCAGTACTTC
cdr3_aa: CASSPRSTNYEQYF

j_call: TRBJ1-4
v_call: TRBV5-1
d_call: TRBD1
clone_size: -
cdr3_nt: TGCGCCAGCAGCGCTGGACAGGGCTGGGGAAATGAAAAACTGTTTTTT
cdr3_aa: CASSAGQGWGNEKLFF

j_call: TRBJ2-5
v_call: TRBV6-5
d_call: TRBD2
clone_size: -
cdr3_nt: TGTGCCAGCAGTTCCCTAGCGGGGGCCATAGAGACCCAGTACTTC
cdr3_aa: CASSSLAGAIETQYF

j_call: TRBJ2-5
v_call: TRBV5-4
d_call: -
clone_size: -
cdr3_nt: TGTGCCAGCAGCTTGGGACTTGCGGAGACCCAGTACTTC
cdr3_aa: CASSLGLAETQYF

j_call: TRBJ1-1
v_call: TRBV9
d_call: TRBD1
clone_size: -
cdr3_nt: TGTGCCAGCAGCATTGGGACAGGGAAGAACACTGAAGCTTTCTTT
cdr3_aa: CASSIGTGKNTEAFF

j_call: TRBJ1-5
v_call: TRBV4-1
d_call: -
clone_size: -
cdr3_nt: TGCGCCAGCAGCCCATCACCCGGGACATCAAATCAGCCCCAGCATTTT
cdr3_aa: CASSPSPGTSNQPQHF

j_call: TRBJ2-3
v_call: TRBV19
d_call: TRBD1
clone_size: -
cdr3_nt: TGTGCCAGTAGGGTAACAGGGGGCGGAGGGACAGATACGCAGTATTTT
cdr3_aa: CASRVTGGGGTDTQYF

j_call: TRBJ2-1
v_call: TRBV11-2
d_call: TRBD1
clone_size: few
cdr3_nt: TGTGCCAGCAGCTCGACAGGGGGCTCGTACAATGAGCAGTTCTTC
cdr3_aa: CASSSTGGSYNEQFF

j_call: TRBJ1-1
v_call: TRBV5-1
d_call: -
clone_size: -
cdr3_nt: TGCGCCAGCAGCTTGGGTGGCTTTTCTGAAGCTTTCTTT
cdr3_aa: CASSLGGFSEAFF

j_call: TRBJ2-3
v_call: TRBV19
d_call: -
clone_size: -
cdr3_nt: TGTGCCAGTAGTCAGGAAACTAGCACAGATACGCAGTATTTT
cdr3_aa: CASSQETSTDTQYF

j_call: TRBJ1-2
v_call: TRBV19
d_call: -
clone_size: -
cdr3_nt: TGTGCCAGTACCGCTACAGGGAAAGCTAACTATGGCTACACCTTC
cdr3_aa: CASTATGKANYGYTF

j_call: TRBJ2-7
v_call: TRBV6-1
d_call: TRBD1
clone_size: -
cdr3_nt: TGTGCCAGCAGCGGACGGACAGGCTCCTACGAGCAGTACTTC
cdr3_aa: CASSGRTGSYEQYF

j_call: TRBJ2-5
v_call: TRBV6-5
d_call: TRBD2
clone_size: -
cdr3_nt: TGTGCCAGCAGTTACGGGCTAGCGGAAGAGACCCAGTACTTC
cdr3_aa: CASSYGLAEETQYF

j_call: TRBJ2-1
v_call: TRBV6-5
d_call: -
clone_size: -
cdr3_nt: TGTGTCAGCAGTTATTACGAGGGTGGGGAGCAGTTCTTC
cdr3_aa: CVSSYYEGGEQFF

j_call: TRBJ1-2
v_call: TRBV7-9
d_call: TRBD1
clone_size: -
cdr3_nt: TGTGCCAGCAGCGAAACCCTTCACAGGGGAACTAACTATGGCTACACCTTC
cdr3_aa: CASSETLHRGTNYGYTF

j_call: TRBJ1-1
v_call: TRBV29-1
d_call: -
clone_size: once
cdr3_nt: TGCAGCGTTGGAGGACAGATTTCTGAAGCTTTCTTT
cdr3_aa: CSVGGQISEAFF

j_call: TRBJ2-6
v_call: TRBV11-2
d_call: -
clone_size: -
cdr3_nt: TGTGCCAGCAGCTTAGACTGGGCCCCGGGGGCCAACGTCCTGACTTTC
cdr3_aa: CASSLDWAPGANVLTF

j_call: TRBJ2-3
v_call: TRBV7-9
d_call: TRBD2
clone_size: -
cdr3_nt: TGTGCCAGCAGCCCCGGGACTAGCGGCACAGATACGCAGTATTTT
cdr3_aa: CASSPGTSGTDTQYF

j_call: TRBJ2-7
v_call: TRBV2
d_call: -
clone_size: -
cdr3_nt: TGTGCCAGCAAGAGAGGCCCCGCCTACGAGCAGTACTTC
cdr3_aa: CASKRGPAYEQYF

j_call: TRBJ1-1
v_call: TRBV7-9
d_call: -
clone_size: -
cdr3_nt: TGTGCCAGCAGCGCATTAACAGCTAACACTGAAGCTTTCTTT
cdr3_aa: CASSALTANTEAFF

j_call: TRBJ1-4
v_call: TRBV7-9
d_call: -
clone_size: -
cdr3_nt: TGTGCCAGCAGCTCTCCGGGACATCCCGAAAAACTGTTTTTT
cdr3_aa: CASSSPGHPEKLFF

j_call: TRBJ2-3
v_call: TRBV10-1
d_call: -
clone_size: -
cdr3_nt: TGCGCCAGCAGGGGGGCCGGAACAGATACGCAGTATTTT
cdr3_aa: CASRGAGTDTQYF

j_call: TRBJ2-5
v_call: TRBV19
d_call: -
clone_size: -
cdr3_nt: TGTCCTATTCAGGAACCCCAAGAGACCCAGTACTTC
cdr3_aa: CPIQEPQETQYF

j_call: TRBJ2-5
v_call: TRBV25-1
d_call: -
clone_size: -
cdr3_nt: TGTGCCAGCAGCACAGGGCTTGGAGAGACCCAGTACTTC
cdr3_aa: CASSTGLGETQYF

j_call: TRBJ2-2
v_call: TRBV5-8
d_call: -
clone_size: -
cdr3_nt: TGTGCCAGCTTCAGGCAGTCAGCCGGGGAGCTGTTTTTT
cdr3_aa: CASFRQSAGELFF

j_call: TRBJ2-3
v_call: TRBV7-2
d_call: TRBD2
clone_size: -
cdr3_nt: TGTGCCAGCAGTTCAAGCGGGGGGGCCAGAGATACGCAGTATTTT
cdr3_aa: CASSSSGGARDTQYF

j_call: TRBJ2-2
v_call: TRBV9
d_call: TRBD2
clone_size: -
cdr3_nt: TGTGCCAGCAGCGTAACTAGCGGGGGGCCCACCGGGGAGCTGTTTTTT
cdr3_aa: CASSVTSGGPTGELFF

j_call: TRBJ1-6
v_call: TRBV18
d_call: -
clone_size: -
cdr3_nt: TGTGCCAGCTCACTGGCAAGCTCCTATAATTCACCCCTCCACTTT
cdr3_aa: CASSLASSYNSPLHF

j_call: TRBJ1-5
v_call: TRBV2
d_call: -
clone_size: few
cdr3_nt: TGTGCCAGCAGTCGGACAGGCAATCAGCCCCAGCATTTT
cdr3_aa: CASSRTGNQPQHF

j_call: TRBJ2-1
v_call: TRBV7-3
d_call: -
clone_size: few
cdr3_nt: TGTGCCAGCAGCCTCACTAGTTTCCCCTACAATGAGCAGTTCTTC
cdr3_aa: CASSLTSFPYNEQFF

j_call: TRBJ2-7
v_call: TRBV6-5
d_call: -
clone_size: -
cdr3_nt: TGTGCCAGCAGTTACTCGCCAGATACCTACGAGCAGTACTTC
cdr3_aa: CASSYSPDTYEQYF

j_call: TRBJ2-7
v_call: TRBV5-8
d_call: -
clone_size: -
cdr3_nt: TGTGCCAGCAGCTGGTCGGGCTACGAGCAGTACTTC
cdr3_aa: CASSWSGYEQYF

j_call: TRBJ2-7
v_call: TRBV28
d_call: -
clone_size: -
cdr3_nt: TGTGCCAGCAGTTTAGGGCAGAACTACGAGCAGTACTTC
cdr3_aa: CASSLGQNYEQYF

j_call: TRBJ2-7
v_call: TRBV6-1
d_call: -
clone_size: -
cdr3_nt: TGTGCCAGCAGTGAAATATTAGGGGGGGGTTCGTACTACGAGCAGTACTTC
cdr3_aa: CASSEILGGGSYYEQYF

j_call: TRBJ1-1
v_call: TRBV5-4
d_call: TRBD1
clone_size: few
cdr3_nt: TGTGCCAGCAGCCCTCAGACAGGGGAGAGCACTGAAGCTTTCTTT
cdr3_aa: CASSPQTGESTEAFF

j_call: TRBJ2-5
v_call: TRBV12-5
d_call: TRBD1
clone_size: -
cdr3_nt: TGTGCTAGTCAACGGGACAGCTACCAAGAGACCCAGTACTTC
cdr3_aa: CASQRDSYQETQYF

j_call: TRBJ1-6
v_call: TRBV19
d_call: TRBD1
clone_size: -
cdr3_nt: TGTGCCAGCGGACAGGGGAGGAATTCACCCCTCCACTTT
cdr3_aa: CASGQGRNSPLHF

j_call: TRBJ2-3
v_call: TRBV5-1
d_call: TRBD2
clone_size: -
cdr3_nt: TGCGCCAGCAGCTTCGGTAGCGGGGGGGCCTCGTATTTT
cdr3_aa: CASSFGSGGASYF

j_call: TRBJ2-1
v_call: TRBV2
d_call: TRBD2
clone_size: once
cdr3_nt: TGTGCCAGCAGTGAGATGGCGGGGGGGCTCGAGCAGTTCTTC
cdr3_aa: CASSEMAGGLEQFF

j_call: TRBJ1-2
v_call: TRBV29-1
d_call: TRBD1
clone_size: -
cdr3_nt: TGCAGCGTGCCGAACAGGGGGGGAGACTATGGCTACACCTTC
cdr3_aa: CSVPNRGGDYGYTF

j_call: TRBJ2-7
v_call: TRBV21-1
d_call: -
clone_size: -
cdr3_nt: TGTGCCAGCAGATCCGGGACAACCTACGAGCAGTACTTC
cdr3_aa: CASRSGTTYEQYF

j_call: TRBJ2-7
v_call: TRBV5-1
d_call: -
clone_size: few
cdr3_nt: TGCGCCAGCAGCTTGGCCACTTCTTCCCCAGAGCAGTACTTC
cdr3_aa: CASSLATSSPEQYF

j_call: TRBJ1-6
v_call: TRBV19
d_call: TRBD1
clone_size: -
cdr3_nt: TGTGCCAGTACCGGGGGACAGGGGATTTCACCCCTCCACTTT
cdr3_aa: CASTGGQGISPLHF

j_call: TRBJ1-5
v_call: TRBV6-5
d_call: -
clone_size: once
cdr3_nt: TGTGCCAGCAGTTACGTGCCACCCTATGATCAGCCCCAGCATTTT
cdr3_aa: CASSYVPPYDQPQHF

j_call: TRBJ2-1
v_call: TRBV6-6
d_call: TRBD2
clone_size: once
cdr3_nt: TGTGCCAGCAGAGGAGCGGGGGGCTCCTACAATGAGCAGTTCTTC
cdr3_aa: CASRGAGGSYNEQFF